One and the same sample provided the 24 T cell receptor beta chains below, sequenced in a study of cytomegalovirus exposure and HLA in healthy donors. 60 Vbeta and 13 Jbeta primers were used in PCR. The table came from immunoSEQ multiplex PCR; TCRdb's copy has only in-frame clones and leaves some out. The sample lists around 180,000 clones; over 60% were seen once. Input material: PBMCs. The receptors shown here come from a man aged 40-49 years in good health and CMV-seronegative.

The chain combines TRBV4-3 with TRBJ2-7, with TRBD1 as a possible D gene (5 bases). Germline assignment: CDR1 LGHNA and CDR2 YSLEER. This CDR3 contains 15 residues. V lost 2 bases and J 1 base, leaving 12 bases between the germline ends. The CDR3 nucleotides read TGCGCCAGCAGCCAATTTAGGGGTCTTTCCTACGAGCAGTACTTC. Its protein product is CASSQFRGLSYEQYF.

The chain couples TRBV18 to TRBJ1-1; 7 bases agree with TRBD1. CDR3 length equals 13 residues. Germline trimming cut 3 bases from V and 11 bases from J; bases unmatched to any gene: 9. Germline CDR1 and CDR2: KGHSH and LQKENI. CDR3 protein: CASSPARGTWAFF. As DNA, the CDR3 is TGTGCCAGCTCACCGGCCAGGGGGACTTGGGCTTTCTTT.

This rearrangement joins TRBV9 to TRBJ1-1; the D is unclear. Germline CDR1 is SGDLS and CDR2 is YYNGEE. CDR3 length: 14 amino acids. V lost 10 bases to trimming and J lost 0 bases, with 16 bases between them. The CDR3 reads CASGEGPMNTEAFF. The CDR3 nucleotides read TGTGCCTCCGGGGAGGGTCCCATGAACACTGAAGCTTTCTTT.

CDR3 nucleotides: TGTGCCAGCAGCTCCCCGGACTCTCCCTACGAGCAGTACTTC. Translated, it gives CASSSPDSPYEQYF. The chain couples TRBV7-2 to TRBJ2-7; a possible D gene is TRBD2 (5 bases). The CDR3 contains 14 residues. Germline CDR1 SGHTA, CDR2 FQGNSA. V lost 4 bases, J lost 2 bases, and 12 bases lay in between.

This clone was recorded once. The V gene is TRBV5-1, the J gene TRBJ1-6, with TRBD1 as a possible D gene (5 bases). The CDR3 runs 15 residues. V was clipped by 4 bases and J by 10 bases, with 18 bases between them. The germline V gene encodes CDR1 SGHRS and CDR2 YFSETQ. The CDR3 DNA sequence: TGCGCCAGCAGCCTTTCCGGGGGTAGGGAGTCACCCCTCCACTTT. This translates into CASSLSGGRESPLHF. The complete variable domain, with remaining parts taken from reference TRBV5-1 and TRBJ1-6, reads KAGVTQTPRYLIKTRGQQVTLSCSPISGHRSVSWYQQTPGQGLQFLFEYFSETQRNKGNFPGRFSGRQFSNSRSEMNVSTLELGDSALYLCASSLSGGRESPLHFGNGTRLTVT.

V gene TRBV14 combines with J gene TRBJ2-2; D uncertain. This CDR3 spans 12 amino acids. The germline V and J ends were trimmed by 6 bases and 6 bases, with 8 bases remaining between them. Germline V gene data show CDR1 as SGHDN and CDR2 as FVKESK. The CDR3: CASRPRSGELFF. The CDR3 DNA reads TGTGCCAGCAGACCCAGGTCCGGGGAGCTGTTTTTT.

V and J are TRBV11-2 and TRBJ2-2, with D uncertain. The CDR3 spans 15 residues. Germline V gene lookup returns CDR1 SGHAT and CDR2 FQNNGV. The V end lost 5 bases, the J end lost 3 bases, and 13 bases lay between the germline ends. In nucleotides, the CDR3 is TGTGCCAGCAGCCCCACTCGAGGTTACACCGGGGAGCTGTTTTTT. This translates into CASSPTRGYTGELFF.

V gene TRBV7-2 combines with J gene TRBJ1-2; no definite D call. Trimming took 1 base from V and 6 from J, leaving 9 bases between them. This CDR3 contains 13 residues. Germline V gene data show CDR1 as SGHTA and CDR2 as FQGNSA. CDR3 region: CASSLDQVNGYTF. In DNA, the CDR3 is TGTGCCAGCAGCTTAGACCAGGTGAATGGCTACACCTTC.

V usage is TRBV19 and J usage is TRBJ2-7, with D tentatively TRBD2 (6 bases). Germline values: CDR1 LNHDA, CDR2 SQIVND (reference sequence). Trimming left V 3 bases short and J 5 bases short, with 20 bases between. The CDR3 is made up of 16 amino acids. The CDR3 nucleotides read TGTGCCAGTAGTATGAGGGCTCAAGGGCGCGGGAACGAGCAGTACTTC. This gives the protein CASSMRAQGRGNEQYF.

V is TRBV14 and J is TRBJ2-5, with TRBD2 matching 8 bases. The end of the DNA is better explained by TRBJ2-7, so the J call may be wrong. Germline V gives CDR1 SGHDN, CDR2 FVKESK. This CDR3 contains 14 residues. For the CDR3, the DNA is TGTGCCAGCAGCCTTAGCGGGGACTCCTACGAGCAGTACTTC. It specifies CASSLSGDSYEQYF.

This CDR3 is CASSSLRDSSYNEQFF. The CDR3 bases are TGTGCCAGCAGTTCGCTCCGGGACAGCTCCTACAATGAGCAGTTCTTC. J is TRBJ2-1 and V is TRBV6-6, with 7 positions matching TRBD1. After removal of 4 bases from V and 0 bases from J, the junction contained 6 bases not matched to a gene. The CDR3 extends over 16 amino acids. Per germline, CDR1 MNHNY and CDR2 SVGAGI (reference sequence).

V gene TRBV11-3 combines with J gene TRBJ2-1; D gene unclear. V was trimmed by 3 bases and J by 6 bases, leaving 6 bases between them. CDR1 is SGHNT, CDR2 YENEEA, per germline. This CDR3 region has 12 residues. The CDR3 sequence: CASSFYSNEQFF. The CDR3 DNA reads as TGTGCCAGCAGCTTCTATTCCAATGAGCAGTTCTTC.

This chain links TRBV7-2 with TRBJ1-1; TRBD1 agrees at 7 bases. The CDR3 loop spans 13 amino acids. Looked up from germline, CDR1 is SGHTA and CDR2 is FQGNSA. The trim removed 2 bases at V and 6 bases at J, leaving 3 bases unmatched. CDR3 sequence (DNA): TGTGCCAGCAGCTTAACAGGGGAGGCTGAAGCTTTCTTT. It is translated as CASSLTGEAEAFF.

V and J are TRBV2 and TRBJ1-2, with 8 bases aligning to TRBD1. CDR3 length equals 13 residues. V shed 3 bases, J shed 4 bases, and the junction held 1 base outside the gene matches. From germline, CDR1 is SNHLY and CDR2 FYNNEI. In DNA form, the CDR3 reads TGTGCCAGCAGTGATGACAGGGGCTATGGCTACACCTTC. Amino acids: CASSDDRGYGYTF.

This clone is deemed medium-sized (0.01 to 0.1%). The rearrangement uses TRBV19 and TRBJ1-5; weak D call: TRBD1 (5 bases). The CDR3 consists of 17 residues. V was shortened by 5 bases and J by 2 bases, with 19 bases between the two germline ends. CDR1 is LNHDA and CDR2 is SQIVND in the germline V gene (reference sequence). The CDR3 DNA reads TGTGCCAGTAGTCCCACGAGCGGGGGTAGGCGCAATCAGCCCCAGCATTTT. Protein product: CASSPTSGGRRNQPQHF.

The sample holds a few counts of this clone. J is TRBJ1-4 and V is TRBV7-9; D is possibly TRBD1 (6 bases). CDR3 size: 14 residues. Germline CDR1 and CDR2: SEHNR and FQNEAQ (reference sequence). V was pared by 2 bases and J by 5 bases, with 9 bases between. DNA for the CDR3: TGTGCCAGCAGCTTACGGGGGGCGAATGAAAAACTGTTTTTT. It specifies CASSLRGANEKLFF.

The gene calls are TRBV7-2 and TRBJ2-3, with D perhaps matching TRBD1 (5 bases). Germline V gene data show CDR1 as SGHTA and CDR2 as FQGNSA. The V end was cut by 6 bases, the J end by 8 bases, with 18 bases between. This CDR3 has 14 amino acids. This CDR3 is CASSPVLTQATQYF. CDR3 coding DNA: TGTGCCAGCAGTCCGGTGTTGACACAGGCTACGCAGTATTTT.

This chain uses TRBV7-6 with TRBJ2-3, with TRBD2 matching 7 bases. This CDR3 spans 13 amino acids. CDR1 and CDR2 (germline): SGHVS, FNYEAQ. Trimming cost V 5 bases and J 8 bases; bases outside gene matches: 7. CDR3 coding DNA: TGTGCCAGCAGCCTTGAGATAGCGGGTACGCAGTATTTT. As protein: CASSLEIAGTQYF.

The rearrangement links TRBV5-4 to TRBJ1-3; D ambiguous. The length of the CDR3 is 15 residues. Germline V CDR1 and CDR2: SGHNT, YYREEE (reference sequence). V gave up 4 bases and J gave up 8 bases, with 19 bases separating them. This CDR3 is CASSPGGTAEDTIYF. CDR3 coding DNA: TGTGCCAGCAGCCCCGGAGGAACGGCTGAGGACACCATATATTTT.

The chain employs TRBV5-4 and TRBJ1-1, with 9 nucleotides matching TRBD1. The CDR3 has 12 residues. CDR1 is SGHNT, CDR2 YYREEE, per germline (reference sequence). V lost 4 bases and J lost 11; bases outside the gene matches: 6. CDR3 sequence: CASSTGTGTAFF. The CDR3 bases are TGTGCCAGCAGCACAGGGACAGGGACGGCTTTCTTT. Full variable domain (outside the CDR3, taken from reference TRBV5-4 and TRBJ1-1): ETGVTQSPTHLIKTRGQQVTLRCSSQSGHNTVSWYQQALGQGPQFIFQYYREEENGRGNFPPRFSGLQFPNYSSELNVNALELDDSALYLCASSTGTGTAFFGQGTRLTVV.

V is TRBV11-3 and J is TRBJ2-5, with 9 bases lining up with TRBD1. The J call may be faulty, since TRBJ2-7 better matches the DNA end. The CDR3 covers 15 residues. Per the germline V gene, CDR1 is SGHNT and CDR2 is YENEEA. CDR3 sequence reads: CASSPGQGGSYEQYF. The CDR3 DNA sequence: TGTGCCAGCAGCCCGGGACAGGGAGGCTCCTACGAGCAGTACTTC.

The CDR3 sequence: CASSLNTGELFF. In DNA, the CDR3 is TGTGCCAGCAGCCTAAACACCGGGGAGCTGTTTTTT. The genes are TRBV6-6 and TRBJ2-2, with no clear D. This CDR3 has 12 residues. With 6 bases removed from V and 2 bases from J, the gap between germline ends came to 4 bases. Germline CDR1 MNHNY, CDR2 SVGAGI (reference sequence).

This rearrangement joins TRBV7-9 to TRBJ2-6, with D possibly being TRBD2 (6 bases). With 2 bases removed from V and 4 bases from J, the gap between germline ends came to 15 bases. Germline CDR1 is SEHNR and CDR2 is FQNEAQ (reference sequence). This CDR3 has 17 residues. The CDR3 reads CASSLNSGTGGANVLTF. The CDR3 nucleotides read TGTGCCAGCAGCTTAAATTCTGGGACTGGCGGGGCCAACGTCCTGACTTTC.

The rearrangement uses TRBV5-4 and TRBJ2-5; 10 nucleotides match TRBD2. CDR3 length: 15 amino acids. Trimming at V came to 5 bases and at J to 5 bases, leaving 9 bases not matched to a gene. Germline lookup yields CDR1 SGHNT and CDR2 YYREEE (reference sequence). The CDR3 loop is CASSSAGGVWETQYF. CDR3 DNA sequence: TGTGCCAGCAGTTCAGCGGGGGGGGTCTGGGAGACCCAGTACTTC.